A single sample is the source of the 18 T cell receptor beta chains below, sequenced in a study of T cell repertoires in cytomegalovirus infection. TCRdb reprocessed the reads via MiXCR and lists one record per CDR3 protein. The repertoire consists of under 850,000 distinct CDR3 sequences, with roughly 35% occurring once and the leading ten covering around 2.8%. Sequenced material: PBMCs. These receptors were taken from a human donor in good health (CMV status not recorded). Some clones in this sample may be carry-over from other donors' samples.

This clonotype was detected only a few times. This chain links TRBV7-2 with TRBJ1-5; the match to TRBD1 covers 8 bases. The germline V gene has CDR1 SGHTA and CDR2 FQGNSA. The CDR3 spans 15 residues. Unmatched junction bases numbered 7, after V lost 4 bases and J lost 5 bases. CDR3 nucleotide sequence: TGTGCCAGCAGCTACCGGACAGGGAGATATCAGCCCCAGCATTTT. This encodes CASSYRTGRYQPQHF. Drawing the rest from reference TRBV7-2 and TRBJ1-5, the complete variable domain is GAGVSQSPSNKVTEKGKDVELRCDPISGHTALYWYRQSLGQGLEFLIYFQGNSAPDKSGLPSDRFSAERTGGSVSTLTIQRTQQEDSAVYLCASSYRTGRYQPQHFGDGTRLSIL.

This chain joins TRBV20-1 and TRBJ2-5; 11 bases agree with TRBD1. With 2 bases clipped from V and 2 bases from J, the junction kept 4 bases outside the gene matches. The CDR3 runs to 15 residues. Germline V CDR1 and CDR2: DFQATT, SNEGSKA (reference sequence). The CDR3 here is CSARRDRGDQETQYF. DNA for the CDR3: TGCAGTGCTAGAAGGGACAGGGGGGATCAAGAGACCCAGTACTTC.

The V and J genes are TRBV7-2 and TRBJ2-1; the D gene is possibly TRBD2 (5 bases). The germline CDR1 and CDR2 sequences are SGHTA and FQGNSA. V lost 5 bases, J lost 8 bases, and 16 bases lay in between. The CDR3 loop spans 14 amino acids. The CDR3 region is CASSNPSPEDEQFF. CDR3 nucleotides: TGTGCCAGCAGCAACCCTAGCCCCGAGGATGAGCAGTTCTTC.

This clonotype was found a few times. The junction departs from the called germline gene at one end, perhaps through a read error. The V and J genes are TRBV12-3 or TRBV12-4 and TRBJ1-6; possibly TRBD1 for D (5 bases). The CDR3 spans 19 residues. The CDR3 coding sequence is TGTGCCAGCAGTTTATATATGGGGACTGCCAGCTCCTATAATTCCCCCCTCCACTTT. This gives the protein CASSLYMGTASSYNSPLHF.

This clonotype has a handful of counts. The CDR3 bases are TGCGCCAGCAGCCAAGTACAGGGAGGTGGGAACATTCAGTACTTC. This gives the protein CASSQVQGGGNIQYF. The chain combines TRBV4-1 with TRBJ2-4, with D perhaps given as TRBD1 or TRBD2 (6 bases each). CDR1 and CDR2 (germline): MGHRA, YSYEKL. Deletions cut 1 base from V and 7 bases from J, with 14 bases between. The CDR3 runs to 15 residues.

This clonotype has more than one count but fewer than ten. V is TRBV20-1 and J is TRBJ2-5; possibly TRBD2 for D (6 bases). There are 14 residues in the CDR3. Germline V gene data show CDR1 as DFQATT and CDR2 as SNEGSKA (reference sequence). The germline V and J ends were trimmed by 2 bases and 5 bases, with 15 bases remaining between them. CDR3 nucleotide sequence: TGCAGTGCTAGACCGGGAACTAGCCTGGAGACCCAGTACTTC. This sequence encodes CSARPGTSLETQYF.

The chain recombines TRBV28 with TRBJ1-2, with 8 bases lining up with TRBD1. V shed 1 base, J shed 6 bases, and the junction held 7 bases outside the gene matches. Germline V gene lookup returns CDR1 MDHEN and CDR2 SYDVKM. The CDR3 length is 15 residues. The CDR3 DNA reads TGTGCCAGCAGTTTATCGCTTGGACAGGGACATGGCTACACCTTC. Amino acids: CASSLSLGQGHGYTF.

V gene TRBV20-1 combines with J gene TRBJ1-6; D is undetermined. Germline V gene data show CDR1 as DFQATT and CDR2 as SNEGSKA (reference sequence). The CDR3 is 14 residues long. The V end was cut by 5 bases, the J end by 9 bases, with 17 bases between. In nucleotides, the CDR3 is TGCAGTGCTGGTCGACAAGCCCGGGGTTCACCCCTCCACTTT. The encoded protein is CSAGRQARGSPLHF.

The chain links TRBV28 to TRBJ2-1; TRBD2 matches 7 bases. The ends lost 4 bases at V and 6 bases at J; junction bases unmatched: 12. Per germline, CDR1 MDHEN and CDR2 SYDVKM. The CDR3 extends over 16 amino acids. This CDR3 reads CASSYPGQRDRNEQFF. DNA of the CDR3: TGTGCCAGCAGTTACCCGGGGCAGCGGGATCGCAATGAGCAGTTCTTC.

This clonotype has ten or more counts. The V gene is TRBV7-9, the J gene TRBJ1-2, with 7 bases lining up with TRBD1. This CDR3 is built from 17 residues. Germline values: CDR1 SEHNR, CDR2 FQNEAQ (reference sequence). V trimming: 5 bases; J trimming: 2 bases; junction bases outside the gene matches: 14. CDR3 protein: CASSPFRGQENNYGYTF. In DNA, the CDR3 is TGTGCCAGCAGCCCGTTCCGCGGACAGGAGAACAACTATGGCTACACCTTC.

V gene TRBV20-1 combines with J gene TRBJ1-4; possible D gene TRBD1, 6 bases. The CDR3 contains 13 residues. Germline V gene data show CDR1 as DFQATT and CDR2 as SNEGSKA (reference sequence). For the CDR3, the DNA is TGCATCGCTGGTGGGGGCATAGGTGAAAAACTGTTTTTT. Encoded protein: CIAGGGIGEKLFF.

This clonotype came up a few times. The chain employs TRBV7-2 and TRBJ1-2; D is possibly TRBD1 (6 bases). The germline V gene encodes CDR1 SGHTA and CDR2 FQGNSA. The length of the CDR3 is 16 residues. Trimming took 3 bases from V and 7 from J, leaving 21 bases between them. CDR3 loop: CASSFGGQGRLSGYTF. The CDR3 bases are TGTGCCAGCAGCTTTGGAGGGCAGGGGCGACTAAGTGGCTACACCTTC.

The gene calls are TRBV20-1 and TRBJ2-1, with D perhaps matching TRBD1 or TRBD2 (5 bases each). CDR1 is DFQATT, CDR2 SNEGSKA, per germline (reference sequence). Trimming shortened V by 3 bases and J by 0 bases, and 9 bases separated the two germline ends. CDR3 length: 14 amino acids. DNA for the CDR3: TGCAGTGCTAGCGGGGCGGTCTCCTACAATGAGCAGTTCTTC. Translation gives CSASGAVSYNEQFF.

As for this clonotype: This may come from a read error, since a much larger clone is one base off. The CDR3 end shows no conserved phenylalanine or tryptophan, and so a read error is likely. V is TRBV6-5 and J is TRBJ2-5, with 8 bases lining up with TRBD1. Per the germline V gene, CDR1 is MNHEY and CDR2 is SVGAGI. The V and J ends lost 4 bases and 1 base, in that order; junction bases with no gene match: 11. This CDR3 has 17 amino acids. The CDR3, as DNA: TGTGCCAGCAGTTCTTGGGATCAGGGGGCGCGCCAAGAGACCCAGTACTTA. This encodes CASSSWDQGARQETQYL.

CDR3 nucleotides: TGTGCCAGCAGTTTATGGGCAGAAAGCTACGAGCAGTACTTC. This sequence encodes CASSLWAESYEQYF. The rearrangement joins TRBV27 to TRBJ2-7; D unclear. The CDR3 runs 14 residues. The ends were cut back, 1 base at V and 3 bases at J, with 10 bases in the middle. Germline CDR1 is MNHEY and CDR2 is SMNVEV (reference sequence).

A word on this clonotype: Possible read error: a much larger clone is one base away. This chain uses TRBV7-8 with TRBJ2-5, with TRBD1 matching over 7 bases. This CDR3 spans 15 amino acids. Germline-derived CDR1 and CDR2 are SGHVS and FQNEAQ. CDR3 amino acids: CASSLGLQGTENQYF. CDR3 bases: TGTGCCAGCAGCTTAGGGCTACAGGGGACGGAGAACCAGTACTTC.

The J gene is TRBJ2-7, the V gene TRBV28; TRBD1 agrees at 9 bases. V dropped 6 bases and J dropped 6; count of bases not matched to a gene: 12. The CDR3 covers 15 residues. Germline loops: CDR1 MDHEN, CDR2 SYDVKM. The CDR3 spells CASRPRTGALAEQYF. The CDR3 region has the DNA TGTGCCAGCAGGCCCAGGACAGGGGCCTTAGCCGAGCAGTACTTC. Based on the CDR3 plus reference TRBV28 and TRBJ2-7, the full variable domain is DVKVTQSSRYLVKRTGEKVFLECVQDMDHENMFWYRQDPGLGLRLIYFSYDVKMKEKGDIPEGYSVSREKKERFSLILESASTNQTSMYLCASRPRTGALAEQYFGPGTRLTVT.

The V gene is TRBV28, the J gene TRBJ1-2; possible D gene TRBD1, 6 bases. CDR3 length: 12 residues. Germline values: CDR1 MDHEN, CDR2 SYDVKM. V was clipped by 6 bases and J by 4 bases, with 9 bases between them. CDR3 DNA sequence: TGTGCCAGCAGGGACAGTCCCTATGGCTACACCTTC. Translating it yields CASRDSPYGYTF.